Below are 6 T cell receptor beta chains sequenced from a single sample in a study of OX40 agonist ivuxolimab in advanced cancers. Here immunoSEQ multiplex PCR was the method, and the copy in TCRdb shows in-frame clones only, minus some. This sample has some 75,000 clones; 70% to 90% occur once, and the top ten carry 0.65% to 0.9%. The material sequenced was CD4+ or CD8+ T cells sorted from blood, taken in a trial of the OX40 agonist ivuxolimab. The source of these receptors is an adult with an advanced solid tumor such as melanoma, head and neck, liver or kidney cancer.

This chain connects TRBV4-2 to TRBJ2-1; TRBD2 matches at 9 bases. The V gene's germline CDR1 is LGHNA and CDR2 YNFKEQ. V lost 0 bases, J lost 1 base, and 7 bases stayed unmatched. This CDR3 has 18 amino acids. As DNA, the CDR3 is TGTGCCAGCAGCCAAGACGATAGCGGGAGTGTATCCTACAATGAGCAGTTCTTC. It codes for CASSQDDSGSVSYNEQFF.

This chain links TRBV14 with TRBJ1-1; no clear D gene. The V gene lost 1 base and the J gene lost 3 bases, with 9 bases spanning the gap. Germline loops: CDR1 SGHDN, CDR2 FVKESK. The CDR3 totals 14 residues. Here the CDR3 DNA reads TGTGCCAGCAGCCAAGTTTGGGGTGACACTGAAGCTTTCTTT. It encodes CASSQVWGDTEAFF.

The chain combines TRBV5-1 with TRBJ2-5; D ambiguous. The CDR3 is 14 amino acids. The V gene's germline CDR1 is SGHRS and CDR2 YFSETQ. Trimming removed 4 bases at V and 1 base at J, with 11 bases between. This CDR3 reads CASSIQATQETQYF. CDR3 DNA sequence: TGCGCCAGCAGCATCCAGGCTACCCAAGAGACCCAGTACTTC.

CDR3 nucleotide sequence: TGTGCCAGCAGCTTAGCAGGAACTAACTATGGCTACACCTTC. Translating gives CASSLAGTNYGYTF. This chain connects TRBV7-2 to TRBJ1-2; no clear D. V was trimmed by 0 bases and J by 0 bases, leaving 5 bases between them. The germline V gene encodes CDR1 SGHTA and CDR2 FQGNSA. There are 14 residues in the CDR3.

The chain combines TRBV6-6 with TRBJ1-5; possibly TRBD1 for D (6 bases). Germline values: CDR1 MNHNY, CDR2 SVGAGI (reference sequence). CDR3 length equals 15 residues. V was cut by 5 bases and J by 0 bases, with 11 bases left in between. The CDR3 DNA is TGTGCCAGCAGTGTTGGGACACCTAGCAATCAGCCCCAGCATTTT. Translated, it gives CASSVGTPSNQPQHF.

The chain has TRBV6-5 and TRBJ1-5; no definite D call. The CDR3 contains 15 residues. V lost 5 bases and J 0 bases, leaving 11 bases between the germline ends. CDR1 and CDR2 from the germline V gene are MNHEY and SVGAGI. The CDR3 bases are TGTGCCAGCAGTGTGGAGGGCTATAGCAATCAGCCCCAGCATTTT. Translated, it gives CASSVEGYSNQPQHF.